Sequencing of this T cell receptor beta chain was carried out in a study of response to subunit inactivated influenza vaccine. In TCRdb, the RT-PCR reads were re-called with MiXCR into one record per CDR3 protein. The data show some 500,000 distinct CDR3 sequences, with about 25% seen just once and around 1.8% held by the top ten. Study-wide points: It was suggested by the authors that few new T cells are recruited by each seasonal influenza vaccination.

In regard to this clonotype: Its target is not known.

Trimming removed 5 bases at V and 3 bases at J, with 10 bases between. This CDR3 comprises 13 residues. The material sequenced was CD4+ T cells sorted from PBMCs, taken 5 days after vaccination. The TCR originated in a man between 45 and 60 years old who received an inactivated influenza vaccine. The J gene is TRBJ1-2, the V gene TRBV12-3 or TRBV12-4; D gene ambiguous. CDR3 loop: CASSTQSDYGYTF. The CDR3 region has the DNA TGTGCCAGCAGTACACAATCGGACTATGGCTACACCTTC.